The clone carrying this T cell receptor beta chain showed up just once. Its antigen is unknown. This entry belongs to a study of T cell responses to AZD1222 COVID-19 vaccine. Findings and caveats of the study: Spike-wide vaccine-associated CD4 TCRs dominated at 160-218 and 743-854.

Produced via immunoSEQ multiplex PCR; TCRdb's table is partial and in-frame only. Of 160,000 or so clones in the sample, 88% are singletons; the top ten hold approximately 7%. The sample was peripheral blood, taken after recovery from COVID-19. This sequence originates from an adult who had recovered from COVID-19.

The CDR3 sequence is CAISGPGQGQNEQYF. DNA of the CDR3: TGTGCCATCAGTGGACCGGGACAGGGCCAGAACGAGCAGTACTTC. V and J are TRBV10-3 and TRBJ2-7; 9 bases align to TRBD1. Germline CDR1 and CDR2: ENHRY and SYGVKD. V was clipped by 4 bases and J by 5 bases; unmatched bases: 9. This CDR3 spans 15 amino acids.